This T cell receptor (beta chain) is drawn from a study of cytomegalovirus exposure and HLA in healthy donors. Findings and caveats of the study: An analysis that was carried out later associated approximately 15,000 TCR beta sequences with HLA alleles at 0.05 false discovery rate.

J gave up 2 bases and V 5 bases, and 8 bases lay outside the gene matches. The germline V gene has CDR1 SGHRS and CDR2 YFSETQ. The CDR3 consists of 15 residues. A note on this clone: Its antigen remains unknown.

The PCR employed 60 Vbeta primers together with 13 Jbeta primers. Some clones are missing from TCRdb's copy, which holds only in-frame ones; the method was immunoSEQ multiplex PCR. The data contain roughly 240,000 clones, 82% of them singletons. The source is a woman between 40 and 50 years old in good health and CMV-seropositive. The V call is TRBV5-1, the J call TRBJ2-7; 9 bases are shared with TRBD1. What was sequenced was PBMCs. CDR3 loop: CASRREGTGTYEQYF. The CDR3, as DNA: TGCGCCAGCAGACGAGAGGGGACAGGGACCTACGAGCAGTACTTC. The complete variable domain, with remaining parts taken from reference TRBV5-1 and TRBJ2-7, reads KAGVTQTPRYLIKTRGQQVTLSCSPISGHRSVSWYQQTPGQGLQFLFEYFSETQRNKGNFPGRFSGRQFSNSRSEMNVSTLELGDSALYLCASRREGTGTYEQYFGPGTRLTVT.